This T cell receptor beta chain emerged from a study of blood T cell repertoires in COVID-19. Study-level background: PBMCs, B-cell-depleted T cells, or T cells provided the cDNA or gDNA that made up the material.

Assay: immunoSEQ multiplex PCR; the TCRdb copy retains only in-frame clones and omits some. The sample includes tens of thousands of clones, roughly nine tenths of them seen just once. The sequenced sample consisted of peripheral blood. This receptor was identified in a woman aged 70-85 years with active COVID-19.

In nucleotides, the CDR3 is TGTGCCAGCAGGGCTAAACTTAGCAGTGAGCAGTTCTTC. Its protein is CASRAKLSSEQFF. The chain links TRBV2 to TRBJ2-1; D gene ambiguous. From germline, CDR1 is SNHLY and CDR2 FYNNEI. V shed 6 bases and J shed 9 bases, with 15 bases lying between them. The CDR3 has 13 amino acids.